One sample yielded the 18 T cell receptor beta chains listed below, sequenced in a study of response to subunit inactivated influenza vaccine. A single record per CDR3 protein comes from TCRdb applying MiXCR to the RT-PCR reads. The table records about 650,000 distinct CDR3 sequences, approximately 15% of them present only once. The material was PBMCs from blood, obtained 12 days after vaccination. Receptors were obtained from a man over 45 who received an inactivated influenza vaccine.

This clonotype was recorded a few times. The chain employs TRBV12-3 or TRBV12-4 and TRBJ1-4; no firm D call. This CDR3 region has 14 residues. Trimming took off 8 bases at V and 1 base at J, with 11 bases between the two ends. The CDR3 coding sequence is TGTGCCAGCCACAACAGCGGAACTAATGAAAAACTGTTTTTT. It yields the protein CASHNSGTNEKLFF.

The CDR3 coding sequence is TGTGCCAGCAGCGCCACAGGGTACGAGCAGTACTTC. This sequence encodes CASSATGYEQYF. V and J are TRBV11-2 and TRBJ2-7; the D gene is possibly TRBD1 (6 bases). The CDR3 length is 12 residues. In germline, CDR1 is SGHAT, CDR2 FQNNGV. V lost 5 bases and J lost 4, with 9 bases in between. The full variable domain, in which reference TRBV11-2 and TRBJ2-7 provide the parts outside the CDR3, is EAGVAQSPRYKIIEKRQSVAFWCNPISGHATLYWYQQILGQGPKLLIQFQNNGVVDDSQLPKDRFSAERLKGVDSTLKIQPAKLEDSAVYLCASSATGYEQYFGPGTRLTVT.

The chain couples TRBV12-3 or TRBV12-4 to TRBJ1-1, with 7 bases identical to TRBD1. V lost 7 bases, J lost 1 base, and 9 bases stayed unmatched. The CDR3 spans 15 residues. CDR3 amino acids: CASKITGDWNTEAFF. For the CDR3, the DNA is TGTGCCAGCAAAATCACAGGGGACTGGAACACTGAAGCTTTCTTT.

V is TRBV20-1 and J is TRBJ2-7; the match to TRBD2 covers 14 bases. This CDR3 spans 18 amino acids. Germline assignment: CDR1 DFQATT and CDR2 SNEGSKA (reference sequence). The ends lost 0 bases at V and 3 bases at J; junction bases unmatched: 10. CDR3 sequence (DNA): TGCAGTGCTAGAGATCTAGGACTAGCGGGGGGTTTGAGCTACGAGCAGTACTTC. This sequence encodes CSARDLGLAGGLSYEQYF.

This clonotype was counted only a few times. V usage is TRBV15 and J usage is TRBJ2-7; D is tentatively TRBD1 or TRBD2 (5 bases each). Trimming pared 5 bases from V and 1 base from J, leaving 15 bases between. This CDR3 has 15 residues. The germline CDR1 and CDR2 sequences are LNHNV and YYDKDF (reference sequence). As DNA, the CDR3 is TGTGCCACCAGCGATTCCGGGACGACTTCCTACGAGCAGTACTTC. This gives the protein CATSDSGTTSYEQYF. The full variable domain, its missing parts supplied by reference TRBV15 and TRBJ2-7, is DAMVIQNPRYQVTQFGKPVTLSCSQTLNHNVMYWYQQKSSQAPKLLFHYYDKDFNNEADTPDNFQSRRPNTSFCFLDIRSPGLGDTAMYLCATSDSGTTSYEQYFGPGTRLTVT.

The chain employs TRBV28 and TRBJ1-2; D possibly corresponds to TRBD1 (5 bases). Between the trimmed V and J ends, which lost 8 bases and 4 bases, there was a span of 20 bases. In germline, CDR1 is MDHEN, CDR2 SYDVKM. This CDR3 has 15 residues. DNA for the CDR3: TGTGCCAGCCATGCCGGGACCCGGCGAGGCTATGGCTACACCTTC. It codes for CASHAGTRRGYGYTF.

This clonotype appeared a few times. The chain is built from TRBV11-2 and TRBJ1-5; 7 positions agree with TRBD1. The CDR3 covers 16 residues. The germline V gene has CDR1 SGHAT and CDR2 FQNNGV. Trimming at V came to 5 bases and at J to 0 bases, leaving 7 bases not matched to a gene. Written as DNA, the CDR3 is TGTGCCAGCAGCGCGGGGACAGCCTATAGCAATCAGCCCCAGCATTTT. Protein sequence: CASSAGTAYSNQPQHF.

This clonotype was seen a few times. This sequence joins TRBV7-2 and TRBJ1-6; no definite D call. The CDR3 covers 17 residues. Germline lookup yields CDR1 SGHTA and CDR2 FQGNSA. Trimming cost V 0 bases and J 9 bases, with 18 bases left between them. The chain's CDR3 is CASSLAPGGKSLSPLHF. As DNA, the CDR3 is TGTGCCAGCAGCTTAGCCCCTGGAGGGAAATCACTTTCACCCCTCCACTTT.

This clonotype was found a few times. The chain couples TRBV4-2 to TRBJ2-7; 13 bases fit TRBD2. The CDR3 runs to 16 residues. CDR1 and CDR2 from the germline V gene are LGHNA and YNFKEQ. The V gene end was trimmed by 2 bases and the J gene end by 4 bases; junction bases not matched to a gene: 5. The CDR3 protein is CASSQTSGGALYEQYF. CDR3 nucleotides: TGTGCCAGCAGCCAAACTAGCGGGGGGGCTTTATACGAGCAGTACTTC.

The CDR3 here is CASSLIRDGGYTF. For the CDR3, the DNA is TGCGCCAGCAGCTTGATCCGAGACGGTGGCTACACCTTC. V and J are TRBV5-1 and TRBJ1-2; D uncertain. Germline loops: CDR1 SGHRS, CDR2 YFSETQ. This CDR3 has 13 residues. Deletions cut 1 base from V and 7 bases from J, with 11 bases between.

The genes are TRBV7-2 and TRBJ2-5; a possible D gene is TRBD2 (6 bases). The V and J ends lost 6 bases and 5 bases respectively, with 10 bases between them. This CDR3 spans 12 amino acids. Germline lookup yields CDR1 SGHTA and CDR2 FQGNSA. CDR3 sequence reads: CASRGGEETQYF. The CDR3 nucleotides are TGTGCCAGCAGGGGGGGAGAGGAGACCCAGTACTTC.

This clonotype showed up just a few times. The V and J genes are TRBV18 and TRBJ2-5; D might be TRBD1 (6 bases). The CDR3 has 16 residues. Germline assignment: CDR1 KGHSH and CDR2 LQKENI. V lost 5 bases to trimming and J lost 0 bases, with 16 bases between them. The CDR3 reads CASSSYRDTYQETQYF. The CDR3 DNA reads TGTGCCAGCTCATCGTACAGGGACACGTACCAAGAGACCCAGTACTTC. Full variable domain (outside the CDR3, taken from reference TRBV18 and TRBJ2-5): NAGVMQNPRHLVRRRGQEARLRCSPMKGHSHVYWYRQLPEEGLKFMVYLQKENIIDESGMPKERFSAEFPKEGPSILRIQQVVRGDSAAYFCASSSYRDTYQETQYFGPGTRLLVL.

As concerns this clonotype: The junction differs from germline at one of its ends, possibly a read error. The genes are TRBV18 and TRBJ2-3, with no clear D. Germline V gene sequence: CDR1 KGHSH, CDR2 LQKENI. The CDR3 totals 11 residues. CDR3 region: CASLVGLELDF. The CDR3 bases are TGTGCCAGCCTCGTAGGCCTAGAGTTAGATTTT.

There are a few counts of this clonotype. The V gene is TRBV3-1, the J gene TRBJ1-1; D ambiguous. Per germline, CDR1 LGHDT and CDR2 YNNKEL (reference sequence). The length of the CDR3 is 14 residues. The V end was cut by 0 bases, the J end by 1 base, with 6 bases between. The chain's CDR3 is CASSQELENTEAFF. The CDR3 DNA reads TGTGCCAGCAGCCAAGAATTGGAGAACACTGAAGCTTTCTTT.

This clonotype was seen a handful of times. The chain recombines TRBV29-1 with TRBJ2-1, with D possibly being TRBD2 (5 bases). Germline CDR1 reads SQVTM; CDR2 reads ANQGSEA. This CDR3 is built from 13 residues. With 3 bases removed from V and 6 bases from J, the gap between germline ends came to 12 bases. CDR3 sequence (DNA): TGCAGCGTTGATCGGAGGACGTTCAATGAGCAGTTCTTC. Its translation is CSVDRRTFNEQFF.

J is TRBJ2-2 and V is TRBV3-1; 9 nucleotides align to TRBD1. CDR3 length: 19 residues. CDR1 and CDR2 (germline): LGHDT, YNNKEL (reference sequence). Trimming cost V 0 bases and J 4 bases; bases outside gene matches: 12. The CDR3 DNA reads TGTGCCAGCAGCCAAGACACTACCCGGGACAGGGCCGGCACCGGGGAGCTGTTTTTT. Protein product: CASSQDTTRDRAGTGELFF. Together with reference TRBV3-1 and TRBJ2-2, the CDR3 gives the full variable domain: DTAVSQTPKYLVTQMGNDKSIKCEQNLGHDTMYWYKQDSKKFLKIMFSYNNKELIINETVPNRFSPKSPDKAHLNLHINSLELGDSAVYFCASSQDTTRDRAGTGELFFGEGSRLTVL.

This clonotype has a handful of counts. The chain uses TRBV18 and TRBJ2-6; TRBD1 matches 9 bases. The length of the CDR3 is 17 residues. Germline V gene lookup returns CDR1 KGHSH and CDR2 LQKENI. V dropped 0 bases and J dropped 2; count of bases not matched to a gene: 2. CDR3 loop: CASSPPGTGTGANVLTF. CDR3 sequence (DNA): TGTGCCAGCTCACCACCCGGGACAGGGACTGGGGCCAACGTCCTGACTTTC.

This clonotype was counted a few times. This sequence joins TRBV25-1 and TRBJ2-1; possible D gene TRBD1, 5 bases. Per the germline V gene, CDR1 is MGHDK and CDR2 is SYGVNS. V was cut by 3 bases and J by 7 bases, with 10 bases left in between. The CDR3 spans 13 residues. CDR3: CASSDFRGNEQFF. In DNA form, the CDR3 reads TGTGCCAGCAGTGATTTTAGGGGAAATGAGCAGTTCTTC.